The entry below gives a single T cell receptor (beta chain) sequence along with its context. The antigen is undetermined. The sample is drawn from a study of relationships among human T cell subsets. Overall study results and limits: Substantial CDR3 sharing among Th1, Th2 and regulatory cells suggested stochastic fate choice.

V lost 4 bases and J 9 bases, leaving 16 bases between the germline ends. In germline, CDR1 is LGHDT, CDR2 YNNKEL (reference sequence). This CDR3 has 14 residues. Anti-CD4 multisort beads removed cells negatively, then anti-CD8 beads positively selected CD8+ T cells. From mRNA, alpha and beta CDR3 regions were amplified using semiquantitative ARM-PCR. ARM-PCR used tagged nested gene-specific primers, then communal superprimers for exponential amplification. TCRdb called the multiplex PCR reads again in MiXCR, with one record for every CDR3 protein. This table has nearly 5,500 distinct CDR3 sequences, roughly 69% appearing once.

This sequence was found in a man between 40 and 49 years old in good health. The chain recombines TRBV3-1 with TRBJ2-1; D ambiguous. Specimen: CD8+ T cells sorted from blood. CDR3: CASSPEVYASEQFF. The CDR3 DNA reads TGTGCCAGCAGCCCGGAAGTCTATGCTTCTGAGCAGTTCTTC.